Shown below are 11 T cell receptor beta chains from a single sample sequenced in a study of cytomegalovirus exposure and HLA in healthy donors. The PCR contained 60 Vbeta and 13 Jbeta primers. The assay was immunoSEQ multiplex PCR, and TCRdb's table has in-frame clones only and misses some. This table holds 150,000 to 200,000 clones, 60% to 85% found once. The sample consisted of PBMCs. These receptor sequences come from a woman between 40 and 50 years old in good health and CMV-seronegative.

The V and J genes are TRBV5-4 and TRBJ2-5; 7 bases match TRBD2. The V and J ends lost 5 bases and 1 base, in that order; junction bases with no gene match: 11. The CDR3 contains 16 residues. Germline CDR1 is SGHNT and CDR2 is YYREEE (reference sequence). CDR3 nucleotides: TGTGCCAGCAGTCCGGGGAAGCGGGGCTTCCAAGAGACCCAGTACTTC. It yields the protein CASSPGKRGFQETQYF. Filled out from reference TRBV5-4 and TRBJ2-5, the complete variable domain reads ETGVTQSPTHLIKTRGQQVTLRCSSQSGHNTVSWYQQALGQGPQFIFQYYREEENGRGNFPPRFSGLQFPNYSSELNVNALELDDSALYLCASSPGKRGFQETQYFGPGTRLLVL.

The table lists this clone with a few counts. The chain employs TRBV7-9 and TRBJ2-2, with 15 bases identical to TRBD2. The CDR3 extends over 19 amino acids. Germline V lookup: CDR1 SEHNR, CDR2 FQNEAQ (reference sequence). Unmatched junction bases numbered 7, after V lost 3 bases and J lost 2 bases. CDR3: CASSFRGLAGGRNTGELFF. CDR3 in DNA: TGTGCCAGCAGCTTCCGTGGACTAGCGGGGGGGAGAAACACCGGGGAGCTGTTTTTT.

This clone was seen only once. The rearrangement links TRBV6-5 to TRBJ1-1, with no clear D. CDR1 and CDR2 (germline): MNHEY, SVGAGI. CDR3 length equals 13 residues. Between the trimmed V and J ends, which lost 5 bases and 0 bases, there was a span of 7 bases. The CDR3 DNA reads as TGTGCCAGCAGTGAACATATGAACACTGAAGCTTTCTTT. Translation gives CASSEHMNTEAFF.

The chain joins TRBV6-5 to TRBJ2-7; D gene ambiguous. This CDR3 is 14 amino acids long. The germline V and J ends were trimmed by 6 bases and 0 bases, with 12 bases remaining between them. Germline-derived CDR1 and CDR2 are MNHEY and SVGAGI. The CDR3 DNA reads as TGTGCCAGCAGCCCCGACCCTAGCTCCTACGAGCAGTACTTC. It yields the protein CASSPDPSSYEQYF.

V and J are TRBV7-9 and TRBJ2-2; 7 nucleotides line up with TRBD2. The germline V gene has CDR1 SEHNR and CDR2 FQNEAQ (reference sequence). With 5 bases clipped from V and 7 bases from J, the junction kept 7 bases outside the gene matches. The CDR3 length is 14 residues. Here the CDR3 reads CASSPVAGVGELFF. CDR3 nucleotides: TGTGCCAGCAGCCCGGTAGCGGGCGTCGGGGAGCTGTTTTTT.

The chain combines TRBV5-1 with TRBJ1-1; D might be TRBD1 (5 bases). Germline loops: CDR1 SGHRS, CDR2 YFSETQ. V was trimmed by 6 bases and J by 6 bases, leaving 18 bases between them. CDR3 length equals 14 residues. CDR3 sequence reads: CASTRTTSGAEAFF. As DNA, the CDR3 is TGCGCCAGCACCCGAACTACTTCGGGGGCTGAAGCTTTCTTT.

This chain uses TRBV16 with TRBJ1-4, with TRBD1 as a possible D gene (6 bases). CDR3 size: 14 residues. The V end lost 1 base, the J end lost 13 bases, and 16 bases lay between the germline ends. Germline-derived CDR1 and CDR2 are KGHSY and FQNENV. CDR3 residues: CASSQFGGTEGLFF. The DNA of the CDR3 is TGTGCCAGCAGCCAATTTGGGGGCACAGAAGGACTGTTTTTT.

This chain connects TRBV5-1 to TRBJ2-7, with a weak D call TRBD2 (7 bases). Trimming took off 7 bases at V and 2 bases at J, with 16 bases between the two ends. The CDR3 is 14 amino acids. Per the germline V gene, CDR1 is SGHRS and CDR2 is YFSETQ. The CDR3 loop reads CASQLGGGTYEQYF. CDR3 nucleotide sequence: TGCGCCAGCCAGCTAGGGGGGGGAACCTACGAGCAGTACTTC.

The J gene is TRBJ2-2, the V gene TRBV18, with D possibly being TRBD1 (5 bases). From germline, CDR1 is KGHSH and CDR2 LQKENI. Deletions cut 3 bases from V and 2 bases from J, with 10 bases between. The CDR3 has 15 residues. The chain's CDR3 is CASSPPGFNTGELFF. CDR3 DNA sequence: TGTGCCAGCTCACCCCCAGGGTTTAACACCGGGGAGCTGTTTTTT.

This chain's CDR3 is CASTPRGDLLANYGYTF. The CDR3 coding sequence is TGTGCCAGTACCCCCCGGGGGGATCTTTTAGCTAACTATGGCTACACCTTC. This rearrangement joins TRBV19 to TRBJ1-2, with D possibly being TRBD1 (5 bases). V dropped 7 bases and J dropped 0 bases, with 21 bases sitting between them. The CDR3 sequence is 17 residues long. Germline V gives CDR1 LNHDA, CDR2 SQIVND (reference sequence).

This clone appeared once. This sequence joins TRBV4-1 and TRBJ2-7; tentatively, D is TRBD1 (6 bases). The CDR3 contains 15 residues. Germline V gives CDR1 MGHRA, CDR2 YSYEKL. V lost 4 bases to trimming and J lost 2 bases, with 15 bases between them. CDR3 bases: TGCGCCAGCAGCCCGGGCCAGGGGCTCACCTACGAGCAGTACTTC. Protein sequence: CASSPGQGLTYEQYF.